This T cell receptor (beta chain) was retrieved from a study of cytomegalovirus exposure and HLA in healthy donors (TCRdb year 2017). Study-level background: An earlier analysis of 587 of the donors reported 276 Gb of sequence data and 117 million unique TCR beta sequences obtained from around 180 million T cells. Donor age, sex, ethnicity and CMV serostatus were compiled alongside the repertoire data. The aim of the study was to test whether cataloging public T cell receptors could identify signatures of past pathogen exposure. Every discovery cohort repertoire had been produced on one sequencing platform. An early release that covered roughly 600 HLA-typed donors contained about 300 gigabases of sequencing data and 65 million to 100 million unique TCR sequences. Both class I and class II loci were covered by HLA typing, at four-digit resolution. In addition to the first cohort of approximately 650 subjects, a separate validation cohort of approximately 130 different subjects was used. In the later analysis, no new phenotypic data were used to find candidate immune exposures; instead, reliance was placed on TCR beta sequences and their occurrence across donors. The T cell repertoires of some 670 subjects were profiled by immunosequencing and related to cytomegalovirus serostatus. A later analysis re-analyzed previously published TCR beta repertoires from roughly 630 donors and added high-resolution HLA genotyping to study TCR occurrence patterns. A later genetic analysis used genome-wide SNP genotypes for about three fifths of the roughly 700 donors, treating that subset as a discovery cohort. An earlier analysis of around 640 of the donors used high-throughput TCR beta sequencing to judge whether each TCR beta V gene segment behaved as functional or pseudogenic. To predict cytomegalovirus infection status, the study brought together high-throughput TCR immunosequencing, statistical association of individual TCRs with disease status, and machine learning. Across about 380 genotyped donors of the cohort, an average of roughly 230,000 unique TCR beta nucleotide sequences per donor were sequenced, and roughly a sixth of those sequences were non-productive. The number of donors typed differed by locus, with about 629-630 for A, B, C, DRB1 and DQB1, 522 for DQA1, approximately 580 for DPA1, and approximately 470 for DPB1. Several DR-DQ haplotypes were handled as single units for association and clustering, since linkage in the cohort was strong. The genetic ancestry cluster associated with self-reported Caucasian donors included 80% to 90% of the roughly 400 genotyped donors. On the study overall, not on this receptor specifically: Because some donors lacked HLA typing at each locus, the association tests relied only on the typed subset. It was suggested by the authors that the approach could potentially be generalized to other disease states and immunological phenotypes. Most TCR sequences were seen in very few donors, while some public TCRs were found in many individuals. Immune exposure information for the cohort was limited to CMV serostatus. Three of the identified cytomegalovirus-associated TCR beta chains were confirmed in vitro to be specific for cytomegalovirus antigens. In the study, approximately 160 TCR beta chains were listed as associated with cytomegalovirus. An association between a missense DCLRE1C variant and V-gene and J-gene trimming of TCR beta chains was found in a later genetic analysis and replicated in an independent cohort. When HLA alleles, especially DR and DQ, strongly co-occurred, TCR associations were difficult to assign to individual alleles. In a later analysis, several top co-occurrence clusters were reported to appear linked to parvovirus B19, influenza, CMV and Epstein-Barr virus. The earlier analysis of approximately 540 of the donors excluded over 15 rarely observed V segments, including chromosome 9 orphons, because counts were too low. A further reported finding was that TCR beta sequences accurately predicted the HLA-A and HLA-B alleles for most subjects in the first cohort. An earlier analysis of roughly 570 of the donors showed that most TCR beta V segments appeared in productive rearrangements either about 87% or about 30% of the time, which broadly matched IMGT annotations. The classifier was reported to diagnose cytomegalovirus status with high specificity and sensitivity in both the original cohort and the validation cohort. Correlated functional status among segregating V segments might be attributable to linkage disequilibrium, but an unknown experimental factor could not be ruled out. Presence/absence analyses assumed roughly uniform sequencing depth across donors, an assumption that may not hold. Some IMGT-functional V segments, including TRBV6-2 and TRBV6-3, could not be told apart with the 87-base-pair reads, so those segments were excluded. According to a later genetic analysis, donors in an Asian-associated ancestry cluster had fewer N-insertions in productive TCRs than the approximately 690-donor mean. According to a later analysis, TCR association rates differed among HLA loci, with DRB1 alleles showing the most associated TCRs and HLA-C alleles showing the fewest. Specific HLA alleles were associated with 15,000 to 20,000 TCR beta sequences at a false discovery rate of 0.05 in a later analysis. A later analysis found that HLA-associated TCR beta chains were more clonally expanded and had lower generation probabilities than equally common non-associated chains. A group of highly shared sequence variants was considered likely to be a technical artifact of the sequencing pipeline. The cohort was sequenced for TCR beta chains only, and without alpha or paired-chain data the features that could be detected were limited. In a later analysis, most CMV-associated TCR beta chains were found to appear HLA-restricted, with HLA associations seemingly driven largely by CMV exposure.

The cohort consisted of some 670 healthy bone marrow donors. At the time of sampling, all cohort members were nominally healthy, though unrecorded immune exposures were likely present. The donor tested CMV seropositive, placing the donor among the roughly 270 seropositive members of the cohort. Each donor provided a peripheral blood sample, and peripheral blood mononuclear cells were used for TCR beta sequencing. The Qiagen DNeasy Blood Extraction Kit was used to extract genomic DNA from the blood cell samples. Relative to germline, V is missing 1 base and J is missing 5 bases, with 7 bases of the junction outside any gene match. Looking up the germline V gene yields CDR1 LGHNT and CDR2 FRNRAP. The CDR3 goes from the cysteine to the phenylalanine over 15 residues. Only the CDR3 DNA stays, 45 bases, in frame from base 1. As for this clone: Its antigen has not been determined. Base qualities are not provided; no much larger clone lies one nucleotide away.

The library was obtained by the immunoSEQ multiplex PCR assay. The multiplex PCR relied on a mix of 60 forward primers for TCR Vbeta segments and 13 reverse primers for TCR Jbeta segments. The CDR3 region of rearranged TCR beta genes was amplified from genomic DNA with a multiplex PCR assay. The Illumina HiSeq System was used to sequence the amplified TCR beta libraries as 87-base-pair reads. The source study handled its data this way. A later analysis counted tens of millions of unique TCR beta chains across the 550 to 800 repertoires, and around 9.9 million of these chains were shared by at least two donors. Raw reads were error-corrected and collapsed into unique sequences by a nearest-neighbor algorithm in which closely related sequences were merged to remove PCR and sequencing errors. To assign V, D and J gene segments, CDR3 sequences were aligned to IMGT reference sequences. For a sequence to be retained, a match of at least six nucleotides to both a V gene segment and a J gene segment was required. A rearrangement counted as productive if the CDR3 had no stop codons and remained in frame with V and J, and every other rearrangement counted as non-productive. Following IMGT convention, CDR3 was defined as the stretch from the second conserved V-encoded cysteine up to the conserved J-encoded phenylalanine. The earlier analysis of about 530 of the donors excluded any sequence lacking an unambiguous match to a single V gene segment. In an earlier analysis of 587 of the donors, a V segment was called functional when productive rearrangements were above 56.7%, and segregating when the standard deviation between donors exceeded 5%. To diagnose cytomegalovirus status from the catalog of TCR beta chain sequences, a statistical classification framework was built. In a later analysis, TCR nucleotide sequences were compared against IMGT/GENE-DB human TR gene sequences so that V and J genes could be assigned. Using the TCRdist pipeline, a later analysis assigned CDR3 sequences along with most-parsimonious VDJ recombination scenarios. In a later analysis, each TCR beta chain was defined by its CDR3 amino acid sequence together with its V-gene family, and reads without a unique V-gene family were excluded. In a later analysis, 500 to 700 highly shared, low-generation-probability nucleotide sequences were removed to address suspected cross-contamination and a sequencing artifact. For each public chain, a later analysis derived a clonal expansion index from normalized ranks of inferred template counts within each repertoire. In a later analysis, generation probabilities were computed using a VDJ recombination model fitted to out-of-frame rearrangements, and the results were checked against IGoR. In a later analysis, TCR-TCR, TCR-HLA and TCR-CMV co-occurrence was scored with hypergeometric tests, and a repertoire-size bias correction was applied to TCR pairs. To estimate false discovery rates, a later analysis permuted the HLA or CMV assignments 20 times. A later analysis grouped co-occurring TCRs with DBSCAN, adding TCRdist sequence similarity when clustering within HLA-allele-positive subsets. Co-occurrence clustering excluded repertoires with fewer than 30,000 or more than 120,000 public chains, plus five with anomalous nucleotide sharing. The table was pulled from immuneACCESS by TCRdb, which kept in-frame rearrangements only. Such tables lose some clones; where checked, under half of the loss comes from unresolved V genes, and the rest has no known cause. V and J calls and clone size are those listed in that table; D and trimming were worked out from the DNA. The sample table records 130,000 to 150,000 clones; roughly 79% of these occur just once. Approximately 6.3% of the sample is taken by the ten largest.

The sequence came from a woman in her thirties or forties in good health and CMV-seropositive. The sequence links TRBV12-5 to TRBJ2-7, with 8 middle bases fitting TRBD1. Sequences were obtained from PBMCs. The nucleotide sequence reads as follows: TGTGCTAGTGGTTTGGGCCTATGGACAGGGAACGAGCAGTACTTC. Its translation reads: CASGLGLWTGNEQYF.